Below, one T cell receptor beta chain is given with its context. The data were taken from a study of T cell responses to AZD1222 COVID-19 vaccine. Looked up from germline, CDR1 is LNHDA and CDR2 is SQIVND (reference sequence). Trimming shortened V by 6 bases and J by 2 bases, and 14 bases separated the two germline ends. CDR3 length: 15 amino acids. Clones were sequenced by immunoSEQ multiplex PCR, and TCRdb holds only the in-frame ones, with some missing. The table shows approximately 77,000 clones, with roughly 90% occurring only once. The V gene is TRBV19, the J gene TRBJ1-5, with D maybe TRBD1 (5 bases). Material: peripheral blood, obtained 28 days after the second AZD1222 dose. The sequence was obtained from an adult who received the AZD1222 COVID-19 vaccine. DNA of the CDR3: TGTGCCAGTAGCCGCCGGGGCGGCGGCAATCAGCCCCAGCATTTT. Residues: CASSRRGGGNQPQHF.